This note documents a single TCR beta chain sequence. Its antigen is still unknown. One base away there is no much larger clone; base qualities are not given. This sample is drawn from a study of blood T cell repertoires in COVID-19 (dated by TCRdb to 2018 to 2021). With respect to the entire study: Samples from collaborators originated in the United States, Italy and Spain and spanned both the acute and convalescent phases of COVID-19. The material from the prospective study consisted of cDNA or gDNA derived from T cells, B-cell-depleted T cells, or PBMCs. The dataset comprised deeply sampled blood TCRbeta repertoires from subjects exposed to, actively infected with, or recovered from COVID-19. The repertoires were released in a freely available public database intended as a resource for research on the immune response to SARS-CoV-2. Samples were obtained from the ongoing ImmuneRACE study (first 160 participants) and from about 1,300 subjects provided by 6 global collaborators. Sample metadata almost always included a de-identified subject ID, COVID-19 status, age in years and sex. Where available, HLA class I and class II types were taken from metadata supplied by the sample provider and were not determined by assay-based typing. Points the paper makes about the study in general: The amount of clinical and demographic metadata varied by source and participant and was provided uncurated.

Each collaborating institution followed its own protocols to collect whole blood in K2EDTA tubes. For TCRbeta analysis, collaborator samples were shipped as frozen whole blood, as isolated PBMCs, or as DNA extracted from either sample type. Trimmed from V: 7 bases; trimmed from J: 7 bases; junction bases lacking a gene match: 4. CDR1 and CDR2, per the germline V gene, are MDHEN and SYDVKM. The CDR3 starts with the cysteine, ends with the phenylalanine, and has 13 residues. Only the CDR3 DNA stays, 39 bases, in frame from base 1. TCRbeta CDR3 regions were amplified from genomic DNA using the immunoSEQ Assay, a bias-controlled multiplex PCR. Turning to the authors' computational methods: The number of nucleated cells in each sample was estimated by amplification of reference gene primers within the assay. Sequence reads were collapsed and filtered to measure the absolute abundance of every unique TCRbeta CDR3 rearrangement. For each sample, productive Simpson clonality was calculated as the square root of Simpson's diversity index across productive rearrangements. TCRdb obtained this table from immuneACCESS and retained in-frame rearrangements with V and J assigned. These tables miss some clones; where compared with another copy, unresolved V genes account for less than half of the shortfall, and the remainder is unexplained. From that table come the V and J calls and clone size; the DNA was used to work out D and trimming. For this sample there are roughly 100,000 clones; roughly four fifths appear just once. Approximately 3.4% of the sample comes from the top ten.

The sequenced material came from peripheral blood. This chain is built from TRBV28 and TRBJ2-1, with 10 bases matching TRBD2. The clonotype originates from a woman of 80 years or more with active or convalescent COVID-19. The CDR3 protein is CASKAGGINEQFF. The DNA sequence is TGTGCCAGCAAAGCGGGGGGGATTAATGAGCAGTTCTTC.